The entry below gives a single TCR beta chain sequence along with its context. Its antigen is undetermined. The data were taken from a study of blood T cells in healthy people across ages. Broader study findings: Strong correlation linked observed beta diversity and percent naive T cells.

The germline V and J ends were trimmed by 2 bases and 7 bases, with 9 bases remaining between them. Germline V gene sequence: CDR1 SGHTA, CDR2 FQGNSA. The CDR3 is made up of 12 amino acids. Individuals who donated were healthy Caucasians from Russia aged roughly 6 to 90. PBMCs numbering at least 7 million were isolated per sample. The authors ran a second PCR of about 6 to 11 cycles using a sample-barcoded 5' primer and a J-beta primer mix. A 12-random-nucleotide template-switch adaptor tagged each cDNA molecule. TCRdb independently ran MiXCR on the 5' RACE reads; one entry per CDR3 protein. This sample has roughly 900,000 distinct CDR3 sequences, with around 48% found just once.

Sequences were obtained from blood. The rearrangement links TRBV7-2 to TRBJ2-7; unclear D gene. This clonotype was sampled from a man aged 25-45 years in good health. CDR3 residues: CASSLFGWEQYF. The CDR3 bases are TGTGCCAGCAGCTTATTTGGGTGGGAGCAGTACTTC.